Listed here are 30 T cell receptor beta chains from one sample, sequenced in a study of T-cell reconstitution after alpha-beta-depleted transplantation in children. TCRbeta library preparation incorporated unique molecular identifiers. In TCRdb, the PCR reads were re-called with MiXCR into one record per CDR3 protein. The sample consists of a few hundred thousand distinct CDR3 sequences, 10% of them appearing once. This sample comprised PBMCs from the stem cell graft donor, obtained from the stem cell graft. The receptor set was obtained from a human donor who donated a stem cell graft to a child with acute lymphoblastic leukemia.

Worth noting for this clonotype: The junction and the germline gene differ at one end; a read error may be behind it. V and J are TRBV28 and TRBJ2-1, with 8 bases matching TRBD2. The length of the CDR3 is 16 residues. Per the germline V gene, CDR1 is MDHEN and CDR2 is SYDVKM. In DNA, the CDR3 is TGTGCCAGCAGTTTGCGGGGACTAGTATACTACAATGAGCAGTTATTC. The encoded protein is CASSLRGLVYYNEQLF.

This clonotype was seen many times. The chain employs TRBV5-1 and TRBJ2-3, with D uncertain. The CDR3 length is 16 residues. V was cut by 1 base and J by 2 bases, with 14 bases left in between. Germline V gene sequence: CDR1 SGHRS, CDR2 YFSETQ. Here the CDR3 DNA reads TGCGCCAGCAGCTTGACCTCGTTGGGTACCACAGATACGCAGTATTTT. Amino acid sequence: CASSLTSLGTTDTQYF.

The chain is built from TRBV29-1 and TRBJ2-1; D perhaps matches TRBD1 (5 bases). V dropped 0 bases and J dropped 9 bases, with 9 bases sitting between them. Germline CDR1 reads SQVTM; CDR2 reads ANQGSEA. There are 12 residues in the CDR3. CDR3 amino acids: CSVEDGAGEQFF. DNA for the CDR3: TGCAGCGTTGAAGATGGGGCCGGTGAGCAGTTCTTC.

This clonotype was seen at least ten times. J is TRBJ2-1 and V is TRBV7-8, with 12 nucleotides matching TRBD2. Germline CDR1 and CDR2: SGHVS and FQNEAQ. Trimming cost V 2 bases and J 9 bases; bases outside gene matches: 8. The CDR3 totals 16 residues. CDR3 DNA: TGTGCCAGCAGCTTAAGGCTAGCGGGAGGGCTGGGTGAGCAGTTCTTC. Its translation is CASSLRLAGGLGEQFF.

This clonotype was detected ten times or more. CDR3 DNA sequence: TGTGCCAGCAGCCCGGGGACCTTGAGCTACGAGCAGTACTTC. It yields the protein CASSPGTLSYEQYF. This chain joins TRBV12-3 or TRBV12-4 and TRBJ2-7; the D gene could be TRBD1 or TRBD2 (5 bases each). With 6 bases removed from V and 3 bases from J, the gap between germline ends came to 15 bases. This CDR3 comprises 14 residues.

A few counts support this clonotype. The V call is TRBV11-2, the J call TRBJ2-3; no definite D call. This CDR3 is 13 amino acids long. The V end lost 1 base, the J end lost 5 bases, and 7 bases lay between the germline ends. Germline CDR1 is SGHAT and CDR2 is FQNNGV. The CDR3 DNA follows: TGTGCCAGCAGCTTAGCCGTTGAAGATACGCAGTATTTT. Its translation: CASSLAVEDTQYF.

The V and J genes are TRBV14 and TRBJ1-2, with D hard to call. Trimming stripped 1 base from V and 3 bases from J, with 9 bases between. The CDR3 runs 14 residues. Germline CDR1 SGHDN, CDR2 FVKESK. The CDR3 protein is CASSQVLEDYGYTF. The CDR3 nucleotides read TGTGCCAGCAGCCAAGTCCTTGAAGACTATGGCTACACCTTC.

This clonotype turned up a few times. The V call is TRBV11-1, the J call TRBJ2-1, with D tentatively TRBD2 (6 bases). This CDR3 spans 18 amino acids. Trimming shortened V by 5 bases and J by 2 bases, and 22 bases separated the two germline ends. Germline values: CDR1 SGHAT, CDR2 FQDESV (reference sequence). The CDR3 sequence: CASSPADYSGSTYNEQFF. CDR3 coding DNA: TGTGCCAGCAGCCCCGCCGACTATAGCGGAAGTACCTACAATGAGCAGTTCTTC.

This clonotype has ten or more counts. The CDR3 DNA reads TGTGCCAGCAGTTTTGGACAGGGGGCCACTGAAGCTTTCTTT. Translated: CASSFGQGATEAFF. J is TRBJ1-1 and V is TRBV28; 11 bases are a match to TRBD1. Germline assignment: CDR1 MDHEN and CDR2 SYDVKM. With V trimmed by 3 bases and J by 4 bases, 1 base remained unmatched. This CDR3 has 14 residues. The entire variable domain, with the rest obtained from reference TRBV28 and TRBJ1-1, is as follows: DVKVTQSSRYLVKRTGEKVFLECVQDMDHENMFWYRQDPGLGLRLIYFSYDVKMKEKGDIPEGYSVSREKKERFSLILESASTNQTSMYLCASSFGQGATEAFFGQGTRLTVV.

The chain carries TRBV7-9 and TRBJ2-3; TRBD2 matches 10 bases. Trimming cost V 1 base and J 15 bases; bases outside gene matches: 7. The CDR3 consists of 13 residues. Germline CDR1 and CDR2: SEHNR and FQNEAQ (reference sequence). In nucleotides, the CDR3 is TGTGCCAGCAGCTTAGGCCTAGCGGGAGATACCTATTTT. This encodes CASSLGLAGDTYF.

The chain links TRBV12-3 or TRBV12-4 to TRBJ1-2; TRBD1 is a possible D gene (5 bases). The CDR3 runs to 13 residues. Trimming stripped 6 bases from V and 7 bases from J, with 15 bases between. The chain's CDR3 is CASRVGTAGGYTF. The DNA of the CDR3 is TGTGCCAGCAGGGTCGGGACGGCGGGTGGCTACACCTTC.

This clonotype was detected ten times or more. The chain is built from TRBV5-1 and TRBJ2-1, with 8 bases aligning to TRBD1. CDR3 length: 16 residues. V was clipped by 4 bases and J by 2 bases; unmatched bases: 8. Germline loops: CDR1 SGHRS, CDR2 YFSETQ. CDR3 nucleotide sequence: TGCGCCAGCAGCCTGCATGGACAGGGCCCCTACAATGAGCAGTTCTTC. Protein product: CASSLHGQGPYNEQFF.

This clonotype was recorded at least ten times. This chain connects TRBV5-1 to TRBJ2-5; D is undetermined. Germline values: CDR1 SGHRS, CDR2 YFSETQ. The length of the CDR3 is 12 residues. Trimming took off 1 base at V and 3 bases at J, with 4 bases between the two ends. Here the CDR3 reads CASSLSEETQYF. DNA of the CDR3: TGCGCCAGCAGCTTGTCAGAAGAGACCCAGTACTTC. Full variable domain (outside the CDR3, taken from reference TRBV5-1 and TRBJ2-5): KAGVTQTPRYLIKTRGQQVTLSCSPISGHRSVSWYQQTPGQGLQFLFEYFSETQRNKGNFPGRFSGRQFSNSRSEMNVSTLELGDSALYLCASSLSEETQYFGPGTRLLVL.

The genes are TRBV5-1 and TRBJ1-5, with D unclear. The ends were cut back, 5 bases at V and 7 bases at J, with 4 bases in the middle. CDR1 is SGHRS and CDR2 is YFSETQ in the germline V gene. The CDR3 length is 10 residues. The CDR3 protein is CASSGQPQHF. In DNA form, the CDR3 reads TGCGCCAGCAGTGGACAGCCCCAGCATTTT.

This clonotype was recorded many times. V and J are TRBV4-1 and TRBJ2-7; the D gene is possibly TRBD2 (5 bases). CDR1 and CDR2 from the germline V gene are MGHRA and YSYEKL. The CDR3 length is 16 residues. Trimming left V 0 bases short and J 6 bases short, with 18 bases between. The CDR3, as DNA: TGCGCCAGCAGCCAAGATAACGAGGGAGAAGTAGTCGAGCAGTACTTC. It is translated as CASSQDNEGEVVEQYF.

This clonotype showed up just a few times. The chain links TRBV15 to TRBJ2-2, with D possibly TRBD2 on 5 matching bases. The CDR3 loop spans 13 amino acids. V was cut by 5 bases and J by 6 bases, with 10 bases left in between. Per the germline V gene, CDR1 is LNHNV and CDR2 is YYDKDF (reference sequence). As DNA, the CDR3 is TGTGCCACCAGCCTCGGAGGCCCCGGGGAGCTGTTTTTT. Translating gives CATSLGGPGELFF.

The chain couples TRBV29-1 to TRBJ2-1; 8 nucleotides match TRBD1. Trimming at V came to 3 bases and at J to 4 bases, leaving 2 bases not matched to a gene. Germline loops: CDR1 SQVTM, CDR2 ANQGSEA. The CDR3 totals 13 residues. The CDR3 is CSVDQGAYNEQFF. CDR3 coding DNA: TGCAGCGTTGACCAGGGGGCATACAATGAGCAGTTCTTC.

This clonotype appeared many times. The chain is built from TRBV20-1 and TRBJ2-7; unclear D gene. Germline CDR1 is DFQATT and CDR2 is SNEGSKA (reference sequence). There are 14 residues in the CDR3. V lost 0 bases to trimming and J lost 2 bases, with 11 bases between them. CDR3: CSARDPRGAYEQYF. The CDR3 DNA follows: TGCAGTGCTAGAGACCCGAGAGGAGCCTACGAGCAGTACTTC.

This clonotype was counted only a few times. The rearrangement uses TRBV20-1 and TRBJ1-4, with TRBD1 as a possible D gene (5 bases). CDR1 is DFQATT, CDR2 SNEGSKA, per germline (reference sequence). The CDR3 is 14 residues long. V was trimmed by 0 bases and J by 8 bases, leaving 13 bases between them. The CDR3 loop is CSARDARVSEKLFF. As DNA, the CDR3 is TGCAGTGCTAGAGATGCCAGGGTATCCGAAAAACTGTTTTTT.

The V gene is TRBV12-3 or TRBV12-4, the J gene TRBJ2-2; 9 bases agree with TRBD2. V dropped 7 bases and J dropped 3; count of bases not matched to a gene: 9. This CDR3 comprises 16 residues. CDR3 sequence (DNA): TGTGCCAGCAAGATGCCGGGACTAGCAGACACCGGGGAGCTGTTTTTT. It translates to CASKMPGLADTGELFF.

This clonotype turned up a few times. The CDR3 reads CASSLRLAGGPPFNNEQFF. The CDR3 nucleotides read TGCGCCAGCAGCCTACGACTAGCGGGAGGGCCCCCCTTTAACAATGAGCAGTTCTTC. The chain combines TRBV5-1 with TRBJ2-1, with 14 bases matching TRBD2. CDR3 length: 19 amino acids. Germline values: CDR1 SGHRS, CDR2 YFSETQ. The V and J ends lost 4 bases and 5 bases, in that order; junction bases with no gene match: 14.

The chain is built from TRBV10-3 and TRBJ2-3; D tentatively fits TRBD1 or TRBD2 (5 bases each). V was cut by 4 bases and J by 6 bases, with 17 bases left in between. Germline loops: CDR1 ENHRY, CDR2 SYGVKD. The CDR3 covers 15 residues. The chain's CDR3 is CAISAVVGVADTQYF. The CDR3 nucleotides read TGTGCCATCAGTGCGGTGGTGGGGGTGGCGGATACGCAGTATTTT.

This clonotype was picked up a small number of times. V is TRBV5-1 and J is TRBJ1-1; 11 bases fit TRBD1. The germline V gene has CDR1 SGHRS and CDR2 YFSETQ. This CDR3 spans 14 amino acids. V dropped 3 bases and J dropped 4; count of bases not matched to a gene: 2. CDR3 sequence reads: CASSSGQGATEAFF. The CDR3 nucleotides are TGCGCCAGCAGCTCCGGACAGGGGGCCACTGAAGCTTTCTTT.

This clonotype was counted only a few times. This sequence joins TRBV11-2 and TRBJ2-2; tentative D call: TRBD2 (5 bases). Germline lookup yields CDR1 SGHAT and CDR2 FQNNGV. The V end lost 3 bases, the J end lost 3 bases, and 20 bases lay between the germline ends. The CDR3 runs 18 residues. This CDR3 reads CASSFRFARTVYTGELFF. CDR3 coding DNA: TGTGCCAGCAGCTTTCGCTTTGCTCGGACTGTTTACACCGGGGAGCTGTTTTTT. Drawing the rest from reference TRBV11-2 and TRBJ2-2, the complete variable domain is EAGVAQSPRYKIIEKRQSVAFWCNPISGHATLYWYQQILGQGPKLLIQFQNNGVVDDSQLPKDRFSAERLKGVDSTLKIQPAKLEDSAVYLCASSFRFARTVYTGELFFGEGSRLTVL.

This clonotype was seen a few times. V and J are TRBV11-2 and TRBJ2-1; D might be TRBD2 (5 bases). V lost 4 bases and J 9 bases, leaving 13 bases between the germline ends. The CDR3 sequence is 13 residues long. From germline, CDR1 is SGHAT and CDR2 FQNNGV. For the CDR3, the DNA is TGTGCCAGCAGCTCCTTGAGGGCCCCTGAGCAGTTCTTC. It yields the protein CASSSLRAPEQFF.

This clonotype was counted many times. The J gene is TRBJ1-1, the V gene TRBV20-1, with 9 bases matching TRBD1. The CDR3 spans 13 residues. Germline V CDR1 and CDR2: DFQATT, SNEGSKA (reference sequence). V gave up 5 bases and J gave up 5 bases; unmatched junction bases: 6. The chain's CDR3 is CSASTGGRTEAFF. The CDR3 DNA follows: TGCAGTGCTTCTACAGGGGGCAGAACTGAAGCTTTCTTT.

The chain uses TRBV9 and TRBJ2-3, with unresolved D. CDR3 length: 16 amino acids. The ends were cut back, 0 bases at V and 0 bases at J, with 11 bases in the middle. Germline values: CDR1 SGDLS, CDR2 YYNGEE. The CDR3 coding sequence is TGTGCCAGCAGCGTAGTGGCCGTATCCAGCACAGATACGCAGTATTTT. It encodes CASSVVAVSSTDTQYF.

This clonotype was found a few times. The chain uses TRBV7-2 and TRBJ2-2; 8 nucleotides match TRBD1. This CDR3 is built from 15 residues. V dropped 5 bases and J dropped 5; count of bases not matched to a gene: 7. Germline V CDR1 and CDR2: SGHTA, FQGNSA. This CDR3 reads CASSKTGVGTGELFF. CDR3 nucleotide sequence: TGTGCCAGCAGCAAGACAGGGGTGGGAACCGGGGAGCTGTTTTTT.

This clonotype came up a few times. This chain uses TRBV7-3 with TRBJ2-7; maybe TRBD2 (7 bases). V gave up 8 bases and J gave up 8 bases, with 16 bases separating them. In germline, CDR1 is SGHTA, CDR2 FQGTGA. This CDR3 spans 12 amino acids. The DNA for the CDR3 is TGTGCCAGCTCCCAAGGGGGGGGGCAGCAGTACTTC. Translation gives CASSQGGGQQYF. The full variable domain, with the rest looked up from reference TRBV7-3 and TRBJ2-7, is GAGVSQTPSNKVTEKGKYVELRCDPISGHTALYWYRQSLGQGPEFLIYFQGTGAADDSGLPNDRFFAVRPEGSVSTLKIQRTERGDSAVYLCASSQGGGQQYFGPGTRLTVT.

V usage is TRBV20-1 and J usage is TRBJ2-1; possible D gene TRBD2, 6 bases. There are 14 residues in the CDR3. Trimming cost V 5 bases and J 0 bases, with 11 bases left between them. Looked up from germline, CDR1 is DFQATT and CDR2 is SNEGSKA (reference sequence). CDR3 nucleotides: TGCAGTGCTCGGGCCGGGAGCTCCTACAATGAGCAGTTCTTC. Translated, it gives CSARAGSSYNEQFF.